This TCR beta chain was documented in a study of Ad26.COV2.S vaccination and SARS-CoV-2 variants. Across the whole study: Ad26.COV2.S, an intramuscular injection, was given once or twice 56 days apart. Study-wide points: Vaccinees reportedly had broad spike-specific CD8+ and CD4+ T cell responses. With respect to non-spike TCR breadth, vaccine and placebo recipients were similar.

A word on this clone: What it recognizes is unknown.

Documented treatment: about 20 received Ad26.COV2.S at low or high dose, single or two shots; 5 received placebo; per-sample allocation not given. Collection of samples fell on day 63 after the first vaccine or placebo injection. The protocol was immunoSEQ multiplex PCR, while the TCRdb copy is restricted to in-frame clones and leaves out a portion. The table has about 480,000 clones, 87% seen once. The J segment lost 7 bases and the V segment lost 2 bases, leaving 4 bases of the junction unmatched. Germline CDR1 is MDHEN and CDR2 is SYDVKM. This CDR3 is built from 14 residues. The chain combines TRBV28 with TRBJ1-4; 7 bases are a match to TRBD1. The sequencing used peripheral blood, collected in a trial of Ad26.COV2.S vaccine versus placebo. This TCR derives from a person between 18 and 59 years old who received the Ad26.COV2.S COVID-19 vaccine or a placebo. As DNA, the CDR3 is TGTGCCAGCAGTTTAGACAGGGTGGTTGAAAAACTGTTTTTT. As protein: CASSLDRVVEKLFF.